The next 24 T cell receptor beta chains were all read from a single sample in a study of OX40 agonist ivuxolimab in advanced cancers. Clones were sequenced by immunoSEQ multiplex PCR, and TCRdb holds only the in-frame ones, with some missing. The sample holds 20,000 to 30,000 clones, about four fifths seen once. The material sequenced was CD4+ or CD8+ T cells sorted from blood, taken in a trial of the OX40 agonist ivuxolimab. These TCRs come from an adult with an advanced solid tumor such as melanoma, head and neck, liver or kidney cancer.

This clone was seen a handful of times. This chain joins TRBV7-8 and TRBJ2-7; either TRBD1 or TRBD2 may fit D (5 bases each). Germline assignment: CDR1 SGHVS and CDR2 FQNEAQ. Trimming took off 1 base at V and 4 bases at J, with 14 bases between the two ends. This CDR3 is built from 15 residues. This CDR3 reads CASSLDLGELYEQYF. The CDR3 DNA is TGTGCCAGCAGCTTAGATTTGGGGGAACTTTACGAGCAGTACTTC.

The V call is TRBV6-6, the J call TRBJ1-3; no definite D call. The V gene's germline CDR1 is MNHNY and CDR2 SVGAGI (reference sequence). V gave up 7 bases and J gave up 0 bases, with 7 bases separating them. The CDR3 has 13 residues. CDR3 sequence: CASTLSSGNTIYF. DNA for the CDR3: TGTGCCAGCACCTTAAGCTCTGGAAACACCATATATTTT.

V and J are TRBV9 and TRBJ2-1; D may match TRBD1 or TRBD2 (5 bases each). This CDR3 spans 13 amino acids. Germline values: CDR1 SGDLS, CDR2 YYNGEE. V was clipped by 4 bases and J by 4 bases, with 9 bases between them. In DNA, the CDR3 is TGTGCCAGCAGCCGGGACGCTTACAATGAGCAGTTCTTC. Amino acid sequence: CASSRDAYNEQFF.

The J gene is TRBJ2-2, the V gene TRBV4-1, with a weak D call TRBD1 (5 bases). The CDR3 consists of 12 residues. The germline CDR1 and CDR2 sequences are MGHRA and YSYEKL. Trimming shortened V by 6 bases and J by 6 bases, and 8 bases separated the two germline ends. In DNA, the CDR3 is TGCGCCAGCAGAGGGGCGCCCGGGGAGCTGTTTTTT. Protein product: CASRGAPGELFF.

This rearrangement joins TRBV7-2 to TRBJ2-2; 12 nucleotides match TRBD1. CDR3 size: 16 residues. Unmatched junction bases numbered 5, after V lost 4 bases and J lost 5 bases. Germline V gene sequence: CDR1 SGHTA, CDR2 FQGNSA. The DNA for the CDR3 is TGTGCCAGCAGCTCCGGGACAGGGGGCGTGACCGGGGAGCTGTTTTTT. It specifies CASSSGTGGVTGELFF.

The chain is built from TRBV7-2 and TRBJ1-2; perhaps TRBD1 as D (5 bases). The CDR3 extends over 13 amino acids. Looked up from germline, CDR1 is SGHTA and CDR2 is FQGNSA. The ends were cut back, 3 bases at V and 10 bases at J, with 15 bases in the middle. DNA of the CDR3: TGTGCCAGCAGCTTCGCGGACAAACCGGCCTACACCTTC. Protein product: CASSFADKPAYTF.

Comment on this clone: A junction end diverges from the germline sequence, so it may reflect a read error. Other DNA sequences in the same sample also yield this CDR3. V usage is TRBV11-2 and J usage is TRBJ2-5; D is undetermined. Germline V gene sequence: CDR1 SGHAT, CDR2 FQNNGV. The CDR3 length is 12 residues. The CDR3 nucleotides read TGTGCCAGCAGTTTAGGCCGAGAGACCCAGTACTTC. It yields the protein CASSLGRETQYF.

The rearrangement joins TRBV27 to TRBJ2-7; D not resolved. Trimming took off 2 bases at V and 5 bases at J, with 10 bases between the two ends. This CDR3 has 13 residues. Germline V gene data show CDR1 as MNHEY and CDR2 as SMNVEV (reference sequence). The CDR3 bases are TGTGCCAGCAGTTTACGGTGGTTCGACGAGCAGTACTTC. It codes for CASSLRWFDEQYF.

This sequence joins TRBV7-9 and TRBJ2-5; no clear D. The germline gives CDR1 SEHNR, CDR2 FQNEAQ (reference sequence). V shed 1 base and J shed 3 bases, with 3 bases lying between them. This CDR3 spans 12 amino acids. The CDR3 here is CASSLGEETQYF. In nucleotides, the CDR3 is TGTGCCAGCAGCTTAGGCGAAGAGACCCAGTACTTC.

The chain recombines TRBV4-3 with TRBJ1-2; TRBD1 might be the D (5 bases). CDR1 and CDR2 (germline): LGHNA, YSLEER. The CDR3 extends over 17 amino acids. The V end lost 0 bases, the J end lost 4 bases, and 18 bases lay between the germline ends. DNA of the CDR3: TGCGCCAGCAGCCAAGATTCGATAACCGGGGGGATCTATGGCTACACCTTC. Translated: CASSQDSITGGIYGYTF.

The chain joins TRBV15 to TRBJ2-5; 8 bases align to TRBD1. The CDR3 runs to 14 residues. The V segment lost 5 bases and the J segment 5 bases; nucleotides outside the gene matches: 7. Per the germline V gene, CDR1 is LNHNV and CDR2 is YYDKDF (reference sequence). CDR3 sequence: CATSGQGNGETQYF. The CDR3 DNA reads TGTGCCACCAGCGGACAGGGTAATGGGGAGACCCAGTACTTC.

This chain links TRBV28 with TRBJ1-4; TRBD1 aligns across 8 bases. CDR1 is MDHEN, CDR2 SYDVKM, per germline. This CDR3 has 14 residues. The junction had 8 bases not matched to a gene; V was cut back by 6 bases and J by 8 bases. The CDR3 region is CASRRTGPKEKLFF. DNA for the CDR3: TGTGCCAGCAGGCGGACAGGGCCAAAGGAAAAACTGTTTTTT.

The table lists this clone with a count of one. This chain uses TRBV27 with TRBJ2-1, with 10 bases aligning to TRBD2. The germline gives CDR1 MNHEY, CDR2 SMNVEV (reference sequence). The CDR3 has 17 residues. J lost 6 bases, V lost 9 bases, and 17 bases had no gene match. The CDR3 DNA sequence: TGTGCCAGAAGGGACCCCCCCAACGTAGCGGGAGGCAATGAGCAGTTCTTC. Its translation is CARRDPPNVAGGNEQFF.

The CDR3 DNA follows: TGTGCCAGCAGCACCGGGACAGGGGACACCGGGGAGCTGTTTTTT. This sequence encodes CASSTGTGDTGELFF. J is TRBJ2-2 and V is TRBV6-1, with TRBD1 matching 10 bases. The CDR3 totals 15 residues. Germline V gene data show CDR1 as MNHNS and CDR2 as SASEGT. V shed 6 bases and J 3 bases; nucleotides not matched to a gene: 4.

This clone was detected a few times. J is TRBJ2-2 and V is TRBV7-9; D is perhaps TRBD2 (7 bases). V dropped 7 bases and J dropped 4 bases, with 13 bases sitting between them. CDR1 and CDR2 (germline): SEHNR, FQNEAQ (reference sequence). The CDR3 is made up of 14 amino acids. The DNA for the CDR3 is TGTGCCAGCAAGGGGGAGGGTTTCACCGGGGAGCTGTTTTTT. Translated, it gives CASKGEGFTGELFF.

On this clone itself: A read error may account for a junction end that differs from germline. The CDR3 coding sequence is TGTGCCAGCGGCGTAGAGGACTACAACTACGGGCAGTACTTC. It encodes CASGVEDYNYGQYF. The V and J genes are TRBV9 and TRBJ2-7, with TRBD2 as a possible D gene (6 bases). Germline assignment: CDR1 SGDLS and CDR2 YYNGEE. The CDR3 covers 14 residues.

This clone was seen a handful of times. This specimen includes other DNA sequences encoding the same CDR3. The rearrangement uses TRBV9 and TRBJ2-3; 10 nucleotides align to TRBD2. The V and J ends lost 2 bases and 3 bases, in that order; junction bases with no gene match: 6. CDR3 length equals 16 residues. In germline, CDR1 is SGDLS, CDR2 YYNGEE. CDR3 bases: TGTGCCAGCAGCGTGGTAGCTAGCGGGGGAACAGATACGCAGTATTTT. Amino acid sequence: CASSVVASGGTDTQYF.

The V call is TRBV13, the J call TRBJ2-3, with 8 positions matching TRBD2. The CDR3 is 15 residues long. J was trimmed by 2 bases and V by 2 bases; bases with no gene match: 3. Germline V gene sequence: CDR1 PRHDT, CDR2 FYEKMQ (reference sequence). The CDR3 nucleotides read TGTGCCAGCAGCTTAAAGCGGGAGTACACAGATACGCAGTATTTT. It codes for CASSLKREYTDTQYF.

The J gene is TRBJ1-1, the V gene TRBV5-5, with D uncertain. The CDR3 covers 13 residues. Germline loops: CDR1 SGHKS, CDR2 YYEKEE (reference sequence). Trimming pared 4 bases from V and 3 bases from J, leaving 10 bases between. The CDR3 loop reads CASSLAGDTEAFF. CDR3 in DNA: TGTGCCAGCAGCCTGGCCGGGGACACTGAAGCTTTCTTT.

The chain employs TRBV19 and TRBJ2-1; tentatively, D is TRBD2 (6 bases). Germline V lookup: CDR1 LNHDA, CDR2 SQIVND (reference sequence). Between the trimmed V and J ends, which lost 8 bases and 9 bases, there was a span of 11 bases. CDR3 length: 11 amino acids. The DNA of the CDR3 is TGTGCCAGTTCGGGGACTGTTGAGCAGTTCTTC. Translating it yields CASSGTVEQFF. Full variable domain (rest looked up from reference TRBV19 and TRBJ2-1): DGGITQSPKYLFRKEGQNVTLSCEQNLNHDAMYWYRQDPGQGLRLIYYSQIVNDFQKGDIAEGYSVSREKKESFPLTVTSAQKNPTAFYLCASSGTVEQFFGPGTRLTVL.

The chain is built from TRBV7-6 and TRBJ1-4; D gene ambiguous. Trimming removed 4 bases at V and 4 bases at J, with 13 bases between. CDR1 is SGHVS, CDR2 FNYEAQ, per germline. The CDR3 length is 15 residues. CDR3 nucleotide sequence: TGTGCCAGCAGCTCCTCTTTGGGTTTTAATGAAAAACTGTTTTTT. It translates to CASSSSLGFNEKLFF.

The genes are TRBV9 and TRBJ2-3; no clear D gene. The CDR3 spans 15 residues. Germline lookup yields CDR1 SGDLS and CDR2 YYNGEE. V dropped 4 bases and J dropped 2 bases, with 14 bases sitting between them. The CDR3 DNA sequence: TGTGCCAGCAGCCCCCACGCAACAATCACAGATACGCAGTATTTT. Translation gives CASSPHATITDTQYF.

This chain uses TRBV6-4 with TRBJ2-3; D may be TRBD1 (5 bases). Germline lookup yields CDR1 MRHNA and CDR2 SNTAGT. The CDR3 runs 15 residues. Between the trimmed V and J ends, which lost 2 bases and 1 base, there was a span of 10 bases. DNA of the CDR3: TGTGCCAGCAGTGACGGCCAGGGTGGCACAGATACGCAGTATTTT. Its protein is CASSDGQGGTDTQYF.

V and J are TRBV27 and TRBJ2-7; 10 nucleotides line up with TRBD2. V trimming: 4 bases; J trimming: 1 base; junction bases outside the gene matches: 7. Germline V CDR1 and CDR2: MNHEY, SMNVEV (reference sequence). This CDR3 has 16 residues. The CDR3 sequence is CASSSLAGGPSYEQYF. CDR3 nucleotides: TGTGCCAGCAGTTCATTAGCGGGAGGTCCGTCCTACGAGCAGTACTTC.